Below, 32 T cell receptor beta chains from the same sample are listed, as sequenced in a study of OX40 agonist ivuxolimab in advanced cancers. Here immunoSEQ multiplex PCR was the method, and the copy in TCRdb shows in-frame clones only, minus some. The sample has over 60,000 clones; just under 95% are singletons. Sequenced material: CD4+ or CD8+ T cells sorted from blood, taken in a trial of the OX40 agonist ivuxolimab. The receptors were gathered from an adult with an advanced solid tumor such as melanoma, head and neck, liver or kidney cancer.

This clone is termed medium-sized. This chain joins TRBV7-9 and TRBJ1-1, with D perhaps TRBD1 (6 bases). The V end was cut by 1 base, the J end by 5 bases, with 8 bases between. This CDR3 comprises 13 residues. The germline V gene encodes CDR1 SEHNR and CDR2 FQNEAQ (reference sequence). The CDR3 region has the DNA TGTGCCAGCAGCTTAGATCAGGGGACTGAAGCTTTCTTT. Its translation: CASSLDQGTEAFF. The full variable domain, in which reference TRBV7-9 and TRBJ1-1 provide the parts outside the CDR3, is DTGVSQNPRHKITKRGQNVTFRCDPISEHNRLYWYRQTLGQGPEFLTYFQNEAQLEKSRLLSDRFSAERPKGSFSTLEIQRTEQGDSAMYLCASSLDQGTEAFFGQGTRLTVV.

The gene calls are TRBV19 and TRBJ2-1; TRBD2 agrees at 11 bases. Per the germline V gene, CDR1 is LNHDA and CDR2 is SQIVND (reference sequence). J lost 1 base, V lost 7 bases, and 12 bases had no gene match. CDR3 length: 18 residues. CDR3 nucleotide sequence: TGTGCCAGTATCCAGGGGGCTAGCGGGAGGCCGTCCTACAATGAGCAGTTCTTC. Its translation: CASIQGASGRPSYNEQFF.

Only one count was recorded for this clone. CDR3 residues: CASSQDSPQGNGELFF. In DNA form, the CDR3 reads TGCGCCAGCAGCCAAGATTCTCCACAGGGGAACGGGGAGCTGTTTTTT. The rearrangement joins TRBV4-3 to TRBJ2-2; 7 bases map to TRBD1. The V and J ends lost 0 bases and 7 bases, in that order; junction bases with no gene match: 8. CDR3 length: 16 residues. Germline lookup yields CDR1 LGHNA and CDR2 YSLEER.

The chain is built from TRBV4-3 and TRBJ1-3, with D possibly being TRBD1 (5 bases). The V end was cut by 0 bases, the J end by 3 bases, with 18 bases between. This CDR3 has 18 residues. The germline gives CDR1 LGHNA, CDR2 YSLEER. In DNA, the CDR3 is TGCGCCAGCAGCCAAGAAAGGGTAGTCAGGGTTTTTGGAAACACCATATATTTT. This encodes CASSQERVVRVFGNTIYF.

The rearrangement joins TRBV6-1 to TRBJ1-3; D perhaps matches TRBD1 (5 bases). The length of the CDR3 is 17 residues. The V end was cut by 2 bases, the J end by 2 bases, with 16 bases between. Germline-derived CDR1 and CDR2 are MNHNS and SASEGT. CDR3 residues: CASSELGQGLTGNTIYF. The CDR3 coding sequence is TGTGCCAGCAGTGAATTAGGTCAGGGACTTACTGGAAACACCATATATTTT.

The chain joins TRBV6-1 to TRBJ1-5; a weak D match, TRBD1 (6 bases). This CDR3 is built from 15 residues. Trimming left V 2 bases short and J 6 bases short, with 14 bases between. Germline V gene data show CDR1 as MNHNS and CDR2 as SASEGT. The CDR3 bases are TGTGCCAGCAGTGAATGGAGGGGGTCGACTCAGCCCCAGCATTTT. Translation gives CASSEWRGSTQPQHF.

The rearrangement links TRBV27 to TRBJ2-3, with 8 bases identical to TRBD2. The V gene's germline CDR1 is MNHEY and CDR2 SMNVEV (reference sequence). V dropped 3 bases and J dropped 1; count of bases not matched to a gene: 9. CDR3 size: 17 residues. CDR3 loop: CASSLIGGAQGTDTQYF. CDR3 in DNA: TGTGCCAGCAGTTTGATCGGGGGGGCGCAAGGCACAGATACGCAGTATTTT.

J is TRBJ2-1 and V is TRBV19; no definite D call. The CDR3 is 13 residues long. V was clipped by 5 bases and J by 8 bases, with 13 bases between them. The V gene's germline CDR1 is LNHDA and CDR2 SQIVND (reference sequence). The CDR3 nucleotides read TGTGCCAGTAGTTTCACTCTAGAGCATGAGCAGTTCTTC. This gives the protein CASSFTLEHEQFF.

The J gene is TRBJ2-1, the V gene TRBV7-6; 8 nucleotides line up with TRBD2. After removal of 9 bases from V and 5 bases from J, the junction contained 12 bases not matched to a gene. The CDR3 contains 15 residues. CDR1 is SGHVS, CDR2 FNYEAQ, per germline. CDR3: CASSGGDSDNNEQFF. CDR3 coding DNA: TGTGCCAGTTCGGGGGGGGACTCGGATAACAATGAGCAGTTCTTC. The full variable domain, rest sourced from reference TRBV7-6 and TRBJ2-1, is GAGVSQSPRYKVTKRGQDVALRCDPISGHVSLYWYRQALGQGPEFLTYFNYEAQQDKSGLPNDRFSAERPEGSISTLTIQRTEQRDSAMYRCASSGGDSDNNEQFFGPGTRLTVL.

The chain couples TRBV4-1 to TRBJ2-1; no firm D call. The CDR3 is 11 residues long. Germline V gene data show CDR1 as MGHRA and CDR2 as YSYEKL. Trimming pared 3 bases from V and 6 bases from J, leaving 3 bases between. CDR3 region: CASSHPNEQFF. CDR3 DNA sequence: TGCGCCAGCAGCCACCCCAATGAGCAGTTCTTC.

This clone has just one count. The chain has TRBV27 and TRBJ2-7; D unclear. This CDR3 region has 15 residues. Germline CDR1 is MNHEY and CDR2 is SMNVEV (reference sequence). Trimming shortened V by 2 bases and J by 3 bases, and 14 bases separated the two germline ends. As DNA, the CDR3 is TGTGCCAGCAGTTTAAGTAGGACCCCCGGCTACGAGCAGTACTTC. Residues: CASSLSRTPGYEQYF.

The gene calls are TRBV7-9 and TRBJ2-1, with a tentative D call TRBD2 (7 bases). V was trimmed by 5 bases and J by 4 bases, leaving 15 bases between them. The CDR3 has 15 amino acids. CDR1 is SEHNR, CDR2 FQNEAQ, per germline (reference sequence). The CDR3 region has the DNA TGTGCCAGCAGCCCGCTAGGGGGGGAGTACAATGAGCAGTTCTTC. Residues: CASSPLGGEYNEQFF.

This chain uses TRBV19 with TRBJ1-2, with D perhaps TRBD1 (5 bases). CDR1 is LNHDA and CDR2 is SQIVND in the germline V gene (reference sequence). V lost 6 bases to trimming and J lost 5 bases, with 13 bases between them. This CDR3 is built from 13 residues. DNA for the CDR3: TGTGCCAGTAGCGCCGGGGGTCGTTATGGCTACACCTTC. Translation gives CASSAGGRYGYTF.

The gene calls are TRBV5-1 and TRBJ1-3, with TRBD1 identical over 8 bases. Losses at the gene ends were 6 bases for V and 2 bases for J; bases not matched to a gene: 16. The germline CDR1 and CDR2 sequences are SGHRS and YFSETQ. This CDR3 contains 18 residues. The CDR3 nucleotides read TGCGCCAGCACCCCCTTTGGGCAGGGGGCTGAGGCTGGAAACACCATATATTTT. Encoded protein: CASTPFGQGAEAGNTIYF.

The V gene is TRBV18, the J gene TRBJ1-1; TRBD1 might be the D (6 bases). The CDR3 extends over 15 amino acids. The germline V gene encodes CDR1 KGHSH and CDR2 LQKENI. V lost 0 bases, J lost 1 base, and 9 bases lay in between. The CDR3 DNA reads as TGTGCCAGCTCACCACCGGACAGAAGGAACACTGAAGCTTTCTTT. Protein: CASSPPDRRNTEAFF.

The chain is built from TRBV2 and TRBJ1-2; 8 nucleotides line up with TRBD1. The CDR3 sequence is 16 residues long. CDR1 and CDR2 (germline): SNHLY, FYNNEI. V was pared by 6 bases and J by 4 bases, with 13 bases of the junction left unmatched. The CDR3 region is CASRRDRSSDPYGYTF. The CDR3 bases are TGTGCCAGCAGGAGGGACAGGTCCTCAGATCCCTATGGCTACACCTTC.

The chain joins TRBV7-2 to TRBJ1-4; TRBD1 matches at 8 bases. The germline V gene has CDR1 SGHTA and CDR2 FQGNSA. This CDR3 comprises 17 residues. V lost 5 bases and J lost 0; bases outside the gene matches: 8. The CDR3 DNA sequence: TGTGCCAGCAGCCTTGGACAGGGTGTTACAACTAATGAAAAACTGTTTTTT. It translates to CASSLGQGVTTNEKLFF.

J is TRBJ2-1 and V is TRBV7-9; 12 positions agree with TRBD2. CDR1 and CDR2 (germline): SEHNR, FQNEAQ (reference sequence). This CDR3 spans 17 amino acids. With 4 bases clipped from V and 4 bases from J, the junction kept 8 bases outside the gene matches. The CDR3 coding sequence is TGTGCCAGCAGCTCCTCTAGCGGGAGGGCCAGGTACAATGAGCAGTTCTTC. It translates to CASSSSSGRARYNEQFF.

The V call is TRBV7-9, the J call TRBJ2-7, with 9 bases aligning to TRBD1. CDR3 length: 15 amino acids. Germline V gene data show CDR1 as SEHNR and CDR2 as FQNEAQ (reference sequence). The trim removed 5 bases at V and 0 bases at J, leaving 5 bases unmatched. The CDR3 spells CASSPGTGSSYEQYF. CDR3 DNA sequence: TGTGCCAGCAGCCCAGGGACAGGGAGCTCCTACGAGCAGTACTTC.

The chain has TRBV7-2 and TRBJ1-1; D perhaps matches TRBD1 (5 bases). Trimming took off 2 bases at V and 0 bases at J, with 10 bases between the two ends. This CDR3 has 15 residues. CDR1 and CDR2 (germline): SGHTA, FQGNSA. The DNA of the CDR3 is TGTGCCAGCAGCTTATCGGGGCGGTTGAACACTGAAGCTTTCTTT. Translation gives CASSLSGRLNTEAFF. Full variable domain (rest looked up from reference TRBV7-2 and TRBJ1-1): GAGVSQSPSNKVTEKGKDVELRCDPISGHTALYWYRQSLGQGLEFLIYFQGNSAPDKSGLPSDRFSAERTGGSVSTLTIQRTQQEDSAVYLCASSLSGRLNTEAFFGQGTRLTVV.

The chain carries TRBV7-8 and TRBJ2-3, with TRBD2 matching over 8 bases. The V segment lost 5 bases and the J segment 4 bases; nucleotides outside the gene matches: 8. From germline, CDR1 is SGHVS and CDR2 FQNEAQ. This CDR3 comprises 15 residues. CDR3 residues: CASSPTSGPPDTQYF. The CDR3 nucleotides are TGTGCCAGCAGCCCAACTAGCGGTCCCCCAGATACGCAGTATTTT.

The chain carries TRBV5-4 and TRBJ2-7; 9 bases align to TRBD2. The CDR3 contains 15 residues. V shed 0 bases and J 2 bases; nucleotides not matched to a gene: 3. Germline V gives CDR1 SGHNT, CDR2 YYREEE (reference sequence). CDR3 sequence (DNA): TGTGCCAGCAGCTTGGCAGCGGGAGGCCCCTACGAGCAGTACTTC. Translation: CASSLAAGGPYEQYF.

J is TRBJ2-7 and V is TRBV4-1, with D tentatively TRBD1 or TRBD2 (5 bases each). Germline V gives CDR1 MGHRA, CDR2 YSYEKL. The CDR3 runs to 15 residues. The V and J ends lost 2 bases and 3 bases respectively, with 14 bases between them. Written as DNA, the CDR3 is TGCGCCAGCAGCCAAAAAAGCGGAGACAGCTACGAGCAGTACTTC. This codes for CASSQKSGDSYEQYF.

V gene TRBV7-9 combines with J gene TRBJ2-7; 7 bases line up with TRBD2. Trimming took 5 bases from V and 5 from J; bases not matched to a gene: 12. This CDR3 is built from 15 residues. Germline CDR1 and CDR2: SEHNR and FQNEAQ (reference sequence). This CDR3 reads CASSHPPTSSDEQYF. The CDR3 nucleotides read TGTGCCAGCAGCCACCCACCGACTAGCAGCGACGAGCAGTACTTC.

Only one count was recorded for this clone. The rearrangement links TRBV7-9 to TRBJ2-1; 8 bases align to TRBD2. J lost 0 bases, V lost 8 bases, and 9 bases had no gene match. CDR3 length equals 16 residues. Germline-derived CDR1 and CDR2 are SEHNR and FQNEAQ (reference sequence). The CDR3 region is CASDRLAMSSYNEQFF. CDR3 bases: TGTGCCAGCGATCGACTAGCGATGAGCTCCTACAATGAGCAGTTCTTC.

This chain uses TRBV9 with TRBJ2-3; D is possibly TRBD1 or TRBD2 (5 bases each). Trimming left V 0 bases short and J 5 bases short, with 13 bases between. The length of the CDR3 is 15 residues. CDR1 is SGDLS and CDR2 is YYNGEE in the germline V gene. CDR3 amino acids: CASSVVGRGLDTQYF. In DNA form, the CDR3 reads TGTGCCAGCAGCGTAGTGGGACGGGGATTAGATACGCAGTATTTT.

This clone appeared once. The chain links TRBV9 to TRBJ2-1, with a tentative D call TRBD1 (5 bases). Germline CDR1 and CDR2: SGDLS and YYNGEE. V was cut by 4 bases and J by 1 base, with 9 bases left in between. There are 14 residues in the CDR3. The CDR3 sequence: CASSRGASYNEQFF. The CDR3 nucleotides are TGTGCCAGCAGCCGTGGGGCTTCCTACAATGAGCAGTTCTTC.

This clone has just one count. J is TRBJ1-6 and V is TRBV6-6, with D maybe TRBD1 (5 bases). The CDR3 extends over 14 amino acids. CDR1 and CDR2 (germline): MNHNY, SVGAGI (reference sequence). The V end lost 6 bases, the J end lost 7 bases, and 13 bases lay between the germline ends. The CDR3 sequence is CASRRGWGNSPLHF. CDR3 nucleotides: TGTGCCAGCAGGAGGGGCTGGGGAAATTCACCCCTCCACTTT.

The chain employs TRBV9 and TRBJ1-5; D is undetermined. The ends were cut back, 0 bases at V and 5 bases at J, with 9 bases in the middle. This CDR3 region has 14 residues. Germline CDR1 reads SGDLS; CDR2 reads YYNGEE. In DNA form, the CDR3 reads TGTGCCAGCAGCGTAGATAACAGCGATCAGCCCCAGCATTTT. Translated, it gives CASSVDNSDQPQHF.

V gene TRBV6-5 combines with J gene TRBJ1-1; D remains ambiguous. Germline values: CDR1 MNHEY, CDR2 SVGAGI. The V and J ends lost 2 bases and 1 base respectively, with 14 bases between them. The CDR3 extends over 16 amino acids. The DNA for the CDR3 is TGTGCCAGCAGTTACCTAGGGTTAAGAACGAACACTGAAGCTTTCTTT. It translates to CASSYLGLRTNTEAFF.

V and J are TRBV7-9 and TRBJ1-2, with D unclear. The length of the CDR3 is 13 residues. CDR1 and CDR2 (germline): SEHNR, FQNEAQ (reference sequence). V was cut by 1 base and J by 8 bases, with 11 bases left in between. The CDR3 sequence: CASSLEVQRGYTF. Here the CDR3 DNA reads TGTGCCAGCAGCTTAGAGGTCCAGAGGGGCTACACCTTC.

The chain has TRBV11-3 and TRBJ2-5; tentatively, D is TRBD2 (7 bases). The germline CDR1 and CDR2 sequences are SGHNT and YENEEA. This CDR3 spans 17 amino acids. Deletions cut 0 bases from V and 0 bases from J, with 14 bases between. For the CDR3, the DNA is TGTGCCAGCAGCTTAGATCTAGGGCGGGGGCACCAAGAGACCCAGTACTTC. Amino acid sequence: CASSLDLGRGHQETQYF. Full variable domain (remainder filled in from reference TRBV11-3 and TRBJ2-5): EAGVVQSPRYKIIEKKQPVAFWCNPISGHNTLYWYLQNLGQGPELLIRYENEEAVDDSQLPKDRFSAERLKGVDSTLKIQPAELGDSAVYLCASSLDLGRGHQETQYFGPGTRLLVL.